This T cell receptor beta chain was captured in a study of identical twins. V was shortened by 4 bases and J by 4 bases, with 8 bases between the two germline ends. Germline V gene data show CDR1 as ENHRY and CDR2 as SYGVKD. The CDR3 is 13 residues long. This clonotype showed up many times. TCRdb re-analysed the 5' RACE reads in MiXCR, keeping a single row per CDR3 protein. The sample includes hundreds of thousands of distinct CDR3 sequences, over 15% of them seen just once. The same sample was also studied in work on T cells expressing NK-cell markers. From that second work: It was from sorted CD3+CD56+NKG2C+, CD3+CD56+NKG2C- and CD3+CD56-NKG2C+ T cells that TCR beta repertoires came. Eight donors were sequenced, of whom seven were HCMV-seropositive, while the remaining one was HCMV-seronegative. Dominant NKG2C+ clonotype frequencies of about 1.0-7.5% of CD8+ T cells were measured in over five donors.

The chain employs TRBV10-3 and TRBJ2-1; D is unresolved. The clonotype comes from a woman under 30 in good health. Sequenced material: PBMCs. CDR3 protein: CAISGGSYNEQFF. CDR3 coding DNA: TGTGCCATCAGTGGAGGCTCTTACAATGAGCAGTTCTTC.